The 21 T cell receptor beta chains in this list originate from one sample, sequenced in a study of CD8+CD57+ T cells in acquired aplastic anemia. Using genomic DNA as the template, TCR beta VDJ and CDR3 profiling was carried out. A single record per CDR3 protein comes from TCRdb applying MiXCR to the reads. The data contain hundreds of thousands of distinct CDR3 sequences, 60% to 80% of them singletons. Sequences were obtained from sorted CD4+, CD8+, or CD8+CD57+ T cells (not recorded which) from PBMCs. Every receptor here comes from a human donor in good health, serving as a control.

This chain uses TRBV12-3 or TRBV12-4 with TRBJ2-3; D call uncertain. The V gene lost 5 bases and the J gene lost 3 bases, with 9 bases spanning the gap. This CDR3 contains 13 residues. CDR3 protein: CASSKPGTDTQYF. Written as DNA, the CDR3 is TGTGCCAGCAGTAAGCCAGGAACAGATACGCAGTATTTT.

The rearrangement joins TRBV29-1 to TRBJ1-2, with 9 bases fitting TRBD1. The V gene's germline CDR1 is SQVTM and CDR2 ANQGSEA. V shed 4 bases and J 4 bases; nucleotides not matched to a gene: 4. The CDR3 has 13 residues. In nucleotides, the CDR3 is TGCAGCGTTGGCCTACAGGGGGCCTATGGCTACACCTTC. Residues: CSVGLQGAYGYTF.

The gene calls are TRBV2 and TRBJ2-7; 10 bases line up with TRBD2. In germline, CDR1 is SNHLY, CDR2 FYNNEI. V was clipped by 4 bases and J by 1 base; unmatched bases: 4. This CDR3 has 15 amino acids. CDR3 in DNA: TGTGCCAGCAGTGTCAGTAGCGGGGGGTCCTACGAGCAGTACTTC. Its protein product is CASSVSSGGSYEQYF.

The gene calls are TRBV25-1 and TRBJ1-2, with D unresolved. The V gene lost 9 bases and the J gene lost 8 bases, with 13 bases spanning the gap. This CDR3 is 11 amino acids long. Germline loops: CDR1 MGHDK, CDR2 SYGVNS. In nucleotides, the CDR3 is TGTGCCAGGGGAGTGTTAACCGGCTACACCTTC. Translation: CARGVLTGYTF.

The V and J genes are TRBV5-8 and TRBJ2-3, with D unclear. Germline CDR1 is SGHTS and CDR2 is YDEGEE. V was clipped by 5 bases and J by 1 base, with 8 bases between them. The CDR3 consists of 13 residues. The CDR3 coding sequence is TGTGCCAGCAGTCTGGACGGCACAGATACGCAGTATTTT. Amino acids: CASSLDGTDTQYF. The entire variable domain, with the rest obtained from reference TRBV5-8 and TRBJ2-3, is as follows: EAGVTQSPTHLIKTRGQQATLRCSPISGHTSVYWYQQALGLGLQFLLWYDEGEERNRGNFPPRFSGRQFPNYSSELNVNALELEDSALYLCASSLDGTDTQYFGPGTRLTVL.

A note on this clonotype: This CDR3 fails to terminate in the conserved phenylalanine or tryptophan, so it likely reflects a read error. The chain is built from TRBV29-1 and TRBJ2-5; 7 bases agree with TRBD1. The J call is in doubt because the DNA end fits TRBJ2-1 better. CDR1 and CDR2 (germline): SQVTM, ANQGSEA. The CDR3 spans 14 residues. The CDR3 region is CSVEGRGGGENQFL. In DNA, the CDR3 is TGCAGCGTTGAAGGGAGAGGGGGCGGTGAGAACCAGTTCTTG.

This clonotype was detected once. V and J are TRBV5-1 and TRBJ1-2; TRBD1 matches 8 bases. The CDR3 extends over 14 amino acids. Germline trimming cut 2 bases from V and 7 bases from J; bases unmatched to any gene: 7. Germline CDR1 SGHRS, CDR2 YFSETQ. DNA of the CDR3: TGCGCCAGCAGCTTCAGGGGGCTCGATTCTGGCTACACCTTC. It encodes CASSFRGLDSGYTF.

Note on this clonotype: Sequence at one end of the junction differs from germline and may be a read error. This chain links TRBV7-2 with TRBJ2-5, with 16 bases fitting TRBD2. Germline V gene data show CDR1 as SGHTA and CDR2 as FQGNSA. The CDR3 runs 14 residues. Here the CDR3 DNA reads TGTGCCAGCAGCCGGGGACTAGCGGGGGGGCCTGAGCAGTTC. It is translated as CASSRGLAGGPEQF.

This chain connects TRBV29-1 to TRBJ1-4, with 12 positions matching TRBD1. CDR1 is SQVTM and CDR2 is ANQGSEA in the germline V gene. This CDR3 is 15 amino acids long. V shed 4 bases, J shed 8 bases, and the junction held 8 bases outside the gene matches. CDR3 bases: TGCAGCGTTGGTGTACAGGGACAGGGGGCCGAAAAACTGTTTTTT. The encoded protein is CSVGVQGQGAEKLFF.

The rearrangement uses TRBV13 and TRBJ1-5, with 7 bases matching TRBD1. This CDR3 is 16 amino acids long. With V trimmed by 0 bases and J by 2 bases, 4 bases remained unmatched. In germline, CDR1 is PRHDT, CDR2 FYEKMQ (reference sequence). CDR3 in amino acids: CASSLGHGTGNQPQHF. CDR3 in DNA: TGTGCCAGCAGCTTAGGCCACGGGACAGGCAATCAGCCCCAGCATTTT.

As for this clonotype: This may come from a read error, since a much larger clone is one base off. The chain carries TRBV6-2 or TRBV6-3 and TRBJ2-5; D tentatively fits TRBD1 or TRBD2 (6 bases each). There are 15 residues in the CDR3. Germline V gives CDR1 MNHEY, CDR2 SVGEGT. In nucleotides, the CDR3 is TGTGCCAGCAGTTCGTTGAGAGGGGGGCCAAGGACCCAGTGCTTC. It translates to CASSSLRGGPRTQCF.

This clonotype was recorded a few times. This rearrangement joins TRBV29-1 to TRBJ1-2, with D perhaps TRBD1 (6 bases). The V end was cut by 3 bases, the J end by 4 bases, with 12 bases between. Germline CDR1 reads SQVTM; CDR2 reads ANQGSEA. The CDR3 extends over 13 amino acids. CDR3 in amino acids: CSVDSGGAYGYTF. DNA for the CDR3: TGCAGCGTTGATTCGGGGGGCGCCTATGGCTACACCTTC.

The chain couples TRBV12-5 to TRBJ1-2; D is unclear. V gave up 5 bases and J gave up 4 bases, with 11 bases separating them. There are 13 residues in the CDR3. From germline, CDR1 is LGHNT and CDR2 FRNRAP. CDR3 loop: CASGLSPSYGYTF. CDR3 DNA sequence: TGTGCTAGTGGTCTCTCTCCCTCCTATGGCTACACCTTC.

Remarks on this clonotype: Possible read error: a much larger clone is one base away. The V call is TRBV5-6, the J call TRBJ2-3; the match to TRBD2 covers 7 bases. In germline, CDR1 is SGHDT, CDR2 YYEEEE. This CDR3 is 16 amino acids long. V lost 2 bases, J lost 2 bases, and 8 bases stayed unmatched. This chain's CDR3 is CASSFPLGGSTDTQYF. CDR3 DNA sequence: TGTGCCAGCAGCTTCCCTCTCGGGGGGTCCACAGATACGCAGTATTTT.

The chain combines TRBV12-3 or TRBV12-4 with TRBJ2-3, with D possibly TRBD2 on 6 matching bases. The CDR3 totals 14 residues. The germline V and J ends were trimmed by 2 bases and 6 bases, with 12 bases remaining between them. CDR3 nucleotides: TGTGCCAGCAGTTTATCGGCGGGGCGTGATACGCAGTATTTT. Protein sequence: CASSLSAGRDTQYF.

Regarding this clonotype: With a much larger clone just one base away, this may be a read error. This chain links TRBV19 with TRBJ2-6; no reliable D call. Germline-derived CDR1 and CDR2 are LNHDA and SQIVND (reference sequence). The CDR3 loop spans 14 amino acids. CDR3 nucleotides: TGTGCCGGTAGTATAGCAGGTCCCGCCAACGTCCTGACTTTC. Translated, it gives CAGSIAGPANVLTF.

The chain has TRBV9 and TRBJ2-2; 7 nucleotides align to TRBD1. Germline CDR1 and CDR2: SGDLS and YYNGEE. V shed 9 bases and J 4 bases; nucleotides not matched to a gene: 12. This CDR3 spans 15 amino acids. CDR3 amino acids: CATTLVGTATGELFF. In nucleotides, the CDR3 is TGTGCCACCACCTTAGTGGGGACAGCCACCGGGGAGCTGTTTTTT.

This clonotype occurred many times. The V gene is TRBV5-1, the J gene TRBJ1-1; 7 nucleotides align to TRBD1. This CDR3 comprises 14 residues. Trimming removed 4 bases from V and 5 bases from J; junction bases left unmatched: 8. The germline V gene encodes CDR1 SGHRS and CDR2 YFSETQ. The chain's CDR3 is CASSGTGVGTEAFF. The CDR3, as DNA: TGCGCCAGCAGCGGAACAGGGGTGGGGACTGAAGCTTTCTTT.

The chain joins TRBV20-1 to TRBJ1-2; D remains ambiguous. Trimming pared 1 base from V and 4 bases from J, leaving 10 bases between. Germline CDR1 is DFQATT and CDR2 is SNEGSKA (reference sequence). The CDR3 spans 13 residues. CDR3 bases: TGCAGTGCTAGAGCCCCGCTTGCCTATGGCTACACCTTC. Translating gives CSARAPLAYGYTF.

The V and J genes are TRBV7-2 and TRBJ2-3, with 13 bases lining up with TRBD2. CDR1 and CDR2 from the germline V gene are SGHTA and FQGNSA. V was pared by 2 bases and J by 2 bases, with 4 bases of the junction left unmatched. The CDR3 runs to 17 residues. In DNA form, the CDR3 reads TGTGCCAGCAGCTTAAGGACTAGCGGGGGCCCCACAGATACGCAGTATTTT. It encodes CASSLRTSGGPTDTQYF.

The chain links TRBV7-2 to TRBJ2-2; no firm D call. This CDR3 comprises 15 residues. Germline V gives CDR1 SGHTA, CDR2 FQGNSA. V lost 4 bases and J lost 17, with 26 bases in between. CDR3 nucleotide sequence: TGTGCCAGCAGCTCCCTCGCTGAAGCCTTCGGTGAACAATTTTTT. Translating it yields CASSSLAEAFGEQFF.